The next 17 T cell receptor beta chains were all read from a single sample in a study of blood T cell repertoires in COVID-19. The table came from immunoSEQ multiplex PCR; TCRdb's copy has only in-frame clones and leaves some out. The table includes some 140,000 clones, roughly 80% detected once. Sequencing input: peripheral blood. Receptors originate from a woman aged 60 to 75 with acute or convalescent COVID-19.

The genes are TRBV6-1 and TRBJ2-5, with 9 bases identical to TRBD2. Germline lookup yields CDR1 MNHNS and CDR2 SASEGT. V shed 3 bases and J 2 bases; nucleotides not matched to a gene: 1. CDR3 length equals 14 residues. The CDR3, as DNA: TGTGCCAGCAGTGAGCGGGGGGGACAAGAGACCCAGTACTTC. Encoded protein: CASSERGGQETQYF.

This clone was picked up a small number of times. The V gene is TRBV6-5, the J gene TRBJ1-6; tentatively, D is TRBD1 (6 bases). V shed 6 bases and J shed 9 bases, with 15 bases lying between them. From germline, CDR1 is MNHEY and CDR2 SVGAGI. This CDR3 is built from 14 residues. CDR3 bases: TGTGCCAGCAGATTAACAGGGTTCGGTTCACCCCTCCACTTT. The encoded protein is CASRLTGFGSPLHF.

The chain employs TRBV6-6 and TRBJ2-3, with a possible D match to TRBD1 (5 bases). Trimming removed 7 bases at V and 0 bases at J, with 11 bases between. The CDR3 extends over 14 amino acids. CDR1 is MNHNY and CDR2 is SVGAGI in the germline V gene (reference sequence). The chain's CDR3 is CASTPWTSTDTQYF. The DNA for the CDR3 is TGTGCCAGCACCCCCTGGACAAGCACAGATACGCAGTATTTT.

The rearrangement links TRBV3-1 (or the pseudogene TRBV3-2) to TRBJ2-1; possibly TRBD2 for D (6 bases). V gave up 1 base and J gave up 1 base, with 14 bases separating them. The CDR3 loop spans 17 amino acids. Germline-derived CDR1 and CDR2 are LGHDT and YNNKEL (reference sequence). DNA for the CDR3: TGTGCCAGCAGCCAAGTGTCGGGGACTCAGTCCTACAATGAGCAGTTCTTC. Protein sequence: CASSQVSGTQSYNEQFF.

The chain couples TRBV3-1 (or the pseudogene TRBV3-2) to TRBJ1-5; possibly TRBD1 for D (5 bases). Between the trimmed V and J ends, which lost 0 bases and 5 bases, there was a span of 8 bases. In germline, CDR1 is LGHDT, CDR2 YNNKEL (reference sequence). The CDR3 has 14 residues. Here the CDR3 DNA reads TGTGCCAGCAGCCAAGATCGGGGGGATCAGCCCCAGCATTTT. Amino acids: CASSQDRGDQPQHF.

This clone has just a few counts. The rearrangement joins TRBV6-6 to TRBJ2-3, with 8 bases matching TRBD1. The CDR3 covers 15 residues. Trimming took 5 bases from V and 1 from J; bases not matched to a gene: 5. CDR1 is MNHNY and CDR2 is SVGAGI in the germline V gene (reference sequence). CDR3 DNA sequence: TGTGCCAGCAGTAGCAGGGGGCTCGGCACAGATACGCAGTATTTT. Translated: CASSSRGLGTDTQYF.

The CDR3 DNA reads as TGTGCCAGCAGGATAACTGAAGGGAGACAGGGTCGGACCGGGGAGCTGTTTTTT. Translation gives CASRITEGRQGRTGELFF. The chain carries TRBV28 and TRBJ2-2; TRBD1 matches at 7 bases. This CDR3 spans 18 amino acids. Per germline, CDR1 MDHEN and CDR2 SYDVKM. V dropped 6 bases and J dropped 5; count of bases not matched to a gene: 18.

The chain joins TRBV2 to TRBJ2-2, with 9 bases lining up with TRBD2. The germline gives CDR1 SNHLY, CDR2 FYNNEI. CDR3 length equals 17 residues. J lost 2 bases, V lost 4 bases, and 8 bases had no gene match. CDR3 DNA sequence: TGTGCCAGCAGTGTTCGGCGGGGGGGAGTCAACACCGGGGAGCTGTTTTTT. This encodes CASSVRRGGVNTGELFF.

The V gene is TRBV15, the J gene TRBJ2-3, with TRBD2 matching 9 bases. This CDR3 has 16 residues. Germline CDR1 and CDR2: LNHNV and YYDKDF (reference sequence). Trimming at V came to 1 base and at J to 3 bases, leaving 5 bases not matched to a gene. CDR3 in amino acids: CATSRARLADTDTQYF. CDR3 coding DNA: TGTGCCACCAGCAGAGCAAGACTAGCGGATACAGATACGCAGTATTTT.

This sequence joins TRBV3-1 (or the pseudogene TRBV3-2) and TRBJ1-2, with TRBD1 identical over 8 bases. This CDR3 has 13 residues. Germline V lookup: CDR1 LGHDT, CDR2 YNNKEL (reference sequence). V lost 4 bases, J lost 7 bases, and 5 bases stayed unmatched. In DNA form, the CDR3 reads TGTGCCAGCAGCCTAGGACAGGGAAGTGGCTACACCTTC. Its translation is CASSLGQGSGYTF.

This rearrangement joins TRBV2 to TRBJ1-2; D is ambiguous. Germline V gives CDR1 SNHLY, CDR2 FYNNEI. The V and J ends lost 7 bases and 0 bases respectively, with 12 bases between them. The CDR3 is 14 amino acids. CDR3 nucleotide sequence: TGTGCCAGCAACGGAGGTTCTCCTAACTATGGCTACACCTTC. Its translation: CASNGGSPNYGYTF.

The V and J genes are TRBV2 and TRBJ1-4, with D maybe TRBD1 (5 bases). The CDR3 extends over 14 amino acids. The germline V gene has CDR1 SNHLY and CDR2 FYNNEI. Trimming stripped 4 bases from V and 6 bases from J, with 12 bases between. CDR3 coding DNA: TGTGCCAGCAGTGGGGGGGTTGGGGATGAAAAACTGTTTTTT. Encoded protein: CASSGGVGDEKLFF.

This clone has just a few counts. The chain uses TRBV24-1 and TRBJ1-4; D unresolved. The V gene's germline CDR1 is KGHDR and CDR2 SFDVKD. CDR3 length: 12 amino acids. Trimming stripped 4 bases from V and 10 bases from J, with 9 bases between. CDR3 bases: TGTGCCACCAGTGACCCGGGTGGAAAACTGTTTTTT. Translation gives CATSDPGGKLFF.

V usage is TRBV19 and J usage is TRBJ1-6; 7 bases map to TRBD1. CDR3 size: 18 residues. Germline lookup yields CDR1 LNHDA and CDR2 SQIVND (reference sequence). With 4 bases clipped from V and 0 bases from J, the junction kept 9 bases outside the gene matches. This chain's CDR3 is CASSTTGDPYSYNSPLHF. As DNA, the CDR3 is TGTGCCAGTAGTACTACAGGGGACCCCTACTCCTATAATTCACCCCTCCACTTT.

DNA for the CDR3: TGTGCCAGCAGCGTAGGTGACAGTATCAATCAGCCCCAGCATTTT. This sequence encodes CASSVGDSINQPQHF. V and J are TRBV9 and TRBJ1-5; possible D gene TRBD1, 5 bases. Germline CDR1 reads SGDLS; CDR2 reads YYNGEE. The CDR3 is 15 residues long. V was cut by 0 bases and J by 3 bases, with 10 bases left in between.

The chain employs TRBV11-3 and TRBJ2-1, with 8 bases lining up with TRBD1. Looked up from germline, CDR1 is SGHNT and CDR2 is YENEEA. Germline trimming cut 5 bases from V and 3 bases from J; bases unmatched to any gene: 3. The CDR3 extends over 14 amino acids. CDR3 sequence reads: CASSRGQGYNEQFF. DNA for the CDR3: TGTGCCAGCAGCAGAGGACAGGGCTACAATGAGCAGTTCTTC.

V and J are TRBV12-3 or TRBV12-4 and TRBJ1-1, with no clear D. The V end lost 3 bases, the J end lost 3 bases, and 8 bases lay between the germline ends. The length of the CDR3 is 13 residues. The CDR3 DNA follows: TGTGCCAGCAGTTTTGAGGTCTACACTGAAGCTTTCTTT. Translation gives CASSFEVYTEAFF.